This T cell receptor (beta chain) originates from a study of shared clonotypes between healthy human individuals. CDR1 MNHEY and CDR2 SVGAGI come from the germline V gene. The V gene end was trimmed by 3 bases and the J gene end by 7 bases; junction bases not matched to a gene: 3. This CDR3 spans 15 amino acids. Data came from immunoSEQ multiplex PCR; TCRdb stores just in-frame clones and leaves some out. The profile covers about 1 million clones, with about 75% appearing a single time and 1.4% to 1.5% taken by the ten largest. The material sequenced was memory CD4+ T cells sorted from blood. Subset meaning: CD45RA-negative fraction. This clonotype originated in a man aged 18 to 35 in good health. This chain connects TRBV6-5 to TRBJ2-2; 12 nucleotides align to TRBD2. The CDR3 loop reads CASSYGLAGSGELFF. Written as DNA, the CDR3 is TGTGCCAGCAGTTATGGACTAGCGGGGAGCGGGGAGCTGTTTTTT.